This note documents a single TCR beta chain sequence. Germline assignment: CDR1 LNHNV and CDR2 YYDKDF (reference sequence). The CDR3 runs to 17 residues. V was shortened by 5 bases and J by 3 bases, with 20 bases between the two germline ends. The data originate from a study of cytotoxic CD8 clonotypes in ibrutinib-treated CLL. Sequencing was performed with immunoSEQ multiplex PCR; in TCRdb, only in-frame clones are kept and a portion is missing. The sample records fewer than 400,000 clones, roughly 70% being singletons. This sequence joins TRBV15 and TRBJ2-1; weak D call: TRBD2 (7 bases). Sequences were derived from PBMCs, sampled after 36 months of ibrutinib treatment. This sequence was found in a human donor with chronic lymphocytic leukemia. Written as DNA, the CDR3 is TGTGCCACCAGCCCCCGAAGGGGGGGGGTCGTCTACAATGAGCAGTTCTTC. As protein: CATSPRRGGVVYNEQFF.